This is a list of T cell receptor beta chains from one sample in a study of T cell changes during pregnancy in multiple sclerosis. Measured with immunoSEQ multiplex PCR; TCRdb has only the in-frame clones, and not every one. The sample lists tens of thousands of clones; about 91% were seen once. Specimen: peripheral blood, collected before pregnancy. The receptors come from a female donor with multiple sclerosis, enrolled in a pregnancy study. The CDR3 runs from the conserved cysteine through the conserved F or W. D genes are given only for firm matches. The listing skips clone size in some rows; elsewhere it reads once, few, many or a size class.

>.|TRBJ1-1|TRBV9|.
CASSVSGWNTEAFF
TGTGCCAGCAGCGTTAGCGGGTGGAACACTGAAGCTTTCTTT
>.|TRBJ1-1|TRBV19|once
CASRRKGDRLVNTEAFF
TGTGCCAGTAGACGAAAAGGCGACAGGTTGGTGAACACTGAAGCTTTCTTT
>TRBD1|TRBJ2-1|TRBV7-7|.
CASSLLQGAQNEQFF
TGTGCCAGCAGCTTATTACAGGGGGCGCAGAATGAGCAGTTCTTC
>.|TRBJ1-6|TRBV4-1|.
CASREGSYSPLHF
TGCGCCAGCAGGGAGGGGTCGTATTCACCCCTCCACTTT
>TRBD1|TRBJ1-3|TRBV9|.
CASSTTGVHTIYF
TGTGCCAGCAGCACGACAGGGGTCCACACCATATATTTT
>.|TRBJ1-1|TRBV4-3|.
CASSLQGQNTEAFF
TGCGCCAGCAGCCTACAGGGACAGAACACTGAAGCTTTCTTT
>.|TRBJ1-5|TRBV10-3|.
CAISEAGRDSNQPQHF
TGTGCCATCAGTGAAGCAGGGAGGGATAGCAATCAGCCCCAGCATTTT
>TRBD1|TRBJ2-7|TRBV5-6|.
CASSRGQLAYEQYF
TGTGCCAGCAGTCGGGGACAGTTAGCCTACGAGCAGTACTTC
>TRBD1|TRBJ1-6|TRBV5-1|.
CASSSWTGYNSPLHF
TGCGCCAGCAGCTCCTGGACAGGGTATAATTCACCCCTCCACTTT
>.|TRBJ2-1|TRBV5-1|.
CASSPPETIVEQFF
TGCGCCAGCAGCCCCCCCGAGACAATCGTTGAGCAGTTCTTC
>.|TRBJ2-2|TRBV11-2|once
CASSFRQGELFF
TGTGCCAGCAGCTTTCGACAGGGGGAGCTGTTTTTT
>.|TRBJ1-4|TRBV4-1|.
CASMQGSSEKLFF
TGCGCCAGCATGCAGGGATCCTCCGAAAAACTGTTTTTT
>.|TRBJ1-1|TRBV6-5|.
CASSYRSAGQNTEAFF
TGTGCCAGCAGTTACAGGTCGGCAGGGCAGAACACTGAAGCTTTCTTT
>.|TRBJ2-1|TRBV11-3|.
CASSLDLRHEQFF
TGTGCCAGCAGCTTAGATTTGCGTCATGAGCAGTTCTTC
>.|TRBJ1-5|TRBV5-5|.
CASSLGAANQPQHF
TGTGCCAGCAGCTTAGGGGCAGCCAATCAGCCCCAGCATTTT
>TRBD1|TRBJ2-2|TRBV18|.
CASSSPGQMNTGELFF
TGTGCCAGCTCAAGCCCGGGACAGATGAACACCGGGGAGCTGTTTTTT
>TRBD2|TRBJ2-3|TRBV6-4|.
CASSDSGGGGTDTQYF
TGTGCCAGCAGTGACTCCGGCGGGGGGGGGACAGATACGCAGTATTTT
>TRBD1|TRBJ1-4|TRBV7-2|.
CASSPRRGRGEKLFF
TGTGCCAGCAGCCCCCGCAGGGGGCGCGGGGAAAAACTGTTTTTT
>TRBD1|TRBJ2-1|TRBV9|once
CASSARTGSEQFF
TGTGCCAGCAGCGCCCGGACAGGGAGTGAGCAGTTCTTC
>.|TRBJ1-6|TRBV7-2|.
CASSYTTAAYNSPLHF
TGTGCCAGCAGCTACACGACAGCAGCCTATAATTCACCCCTCCACTTT
>TRBD2|TRBJ2-3|TRBV9|.
CASAGGAGTDTQYF
TGTGCCAGCGCCGGGGGGGCCGGCACAGATACGCAGTATTTT
>.|TRBJ2-5|TRBV29-1|.
CSVGQGGETQYF
TGCAGCGTTGGTCAGGGAGGAGAGACCCAGTACTTC
>TRBD1|TRBJ1-1|TRBV6-1|once
CASSPDRDNTEAFF
TGTGCCAGCAGCCCGGACAGGGACAACACTGAAGCTTTCTTT
>.|TRBJ1-6|TRBV7-2|.
CASISRVRPRNSPLHF
TGTGCCAGCATCTCCCGGGTTCGACCTCGAAATTCACCCCTCCACTTT
>TRBD1|TRBJ1-1|TRBV5-6|once
CASSWGTGGAFF
TGTGCCAGCAGCTGGGGGACAGGAGGGGCTTTCTTT
>.|TRBJ2-7|TRBV7-2|.
CASSRSYEQYF
TGTGCCAGCAGCCGCTCCTACGAGCAGTACTTC
>.|TRBJ2-1|TRBV27|.
CASSIVGVNEQFF
TGTGCCAGCTCAATAGTGGGAGTCAATGAGCAGTTCTTC
>TRBD1|TRBJ1-1|TRBV7-6|.
CASSFVGQGTPSTEAFF
TGTGCCAGCAGCTTTGTGGGACAGGGGACCCCGAGCACTGAAGCTTTCTTT
>TRBD1|TRBJ1-2|TRBV9|.
CASSVSDRGYGYTF
TGTGCCAGCAGCGTATCGGACAGGGGGTACGGCTACACCTTC
>.|TRBJ1-6|TRBV9|.
CASSVGTAGSPLHF
TGTGCCAGCAGCGTAGGGACAGCCGGATCACCCCTCCACTTT
>TRBD1|TRBJ2-1|TRBV4-2|.
CASSQGTGTGYNEQFF
TGTGCCAGCAGCCAAGGGACCGGGACAGGGTACAATGAGCAGTTCTTC
>.|TRBJ1-1|TRBV5-1|few
CASRGQVAEAFF
TGCGCCAGCAGGGGGCAAGTCGCTGAAGCTTTCTTT
>.|TRBJ1-1|TRBV7-9|.
CASSAGNTEAFF
TGTGCCAGCAGCGCGGGGAACACTGAAGCTTTCTTT